Listed below are T cell receptor beta chains from one sample, sequenced in a study of T cell responses to AZD1222 COVID-19 vaccine. Profiling relied on immunoSEQ multiplex PCR, and the TCRdb table lists in-frame clones only, not all of them. The table shows about 150,000 clones, with more than 70% occurring only once. Sample: peripheral blood, taken 28 days after the second AZD1222 dose. These receptors were collected from an adult who received the AZD1222 COVID-19 vaccine. Both conserved end residues are part of each CDR3. Fields, in order: clone size, D gene, J gene, V gene, CDR3 protein, CDR3 DNA. A D gene is named only where the DNA matches it firmly. Size values are once, few and many counts, or a class for expanded clones, and some rows have none.

NA,TRBD1,TRBJ2-2,TRBV28,CASSSTGVKNTGELFF,TGTGCCAGCAGCTCCACAGGGGTTAAGAACACCGGGGAGCTGTTTTTT
NA,TRBD1,TRBJ1-1,TRBV9,CASSVTGENTEAFF,TGTGCCAGCAGCGTCACAGGGGAGAACACTGAAGCTTTCTTT
NA,TRBD2,TRBJ2-7,TRBV7-8,CASSFGTSGAYEQYF,TGTGCCAGCAGCTTTGGGACTAGCGGGGCCTACGAGCAGTACTTC
NA,TRBD1,TRBJ1-2,TRBV5-5,CASSLEGGIGYGYTF,TGTGCCAGCAGCTTGGAAGGGGGCATTGGCTATGGCTACACCTTC
NA,NA,TRBJ1-2,TRBV28,CASSSGNYGYTF,TGTGCCAGCAGTTCAGGGAACTATGGCTACACCTTC
NA,NA,TRBJ1-1,TRBV3-1/TRBV3-2,CASSRGRGNTEAFF,TGTGCCAGCAGCCGCGGCAGGGGGAACACTGAAGCTTTCTTT
NA,TRBD2,TRBJ2-1,TRBV9,CASSPLSGSTSEQFF,TGTGCCAGCAGCCCCCTAAGCGGGAGTACTAGTGAGCAGTTCTTC
NA,NA,TRBJ2-6,TRBV7-9,CAGGQGFGANVLTF,TGTGCCGGGGGGCAGGGATTTGGGGCCAACGTCCTGACTTTC
NA,NA,TRBJ1-1,TRBV7-6,CASTETGAMNTEAFF,TGTGCCAGCACCGAAACAGGTGCGATGAACACTGAAGCTTTCTTT
NA,NA,TRBJ1-1,TRBV2,CASSEQGANTEAFF,TGTGCCAGCAGTGAACAAGGGGCGAACACTGAAGCTTTCTTT
NA,TRBD1,TRBJ1-2,TRBV30,CAWSGVLGQAYGYTF,TGTGCCTGGAGTGGGGTTTTGGGACAGGCGTATGGCTACACCTTC
NA,TRBD1,TRBJ1-1,TRBV4-3,CASSQDEAGRGFATEAFF,TGCGCCAGCAGCCAAGATGAGGCCGGCAGGGGGTTTGCCACTGAAGCTTTCTTT
few,TRBD1,TRBJ2-3,TRBV29-1,CSVEDPGQGSDTQYF,TGCAGCGTTGAAGATCCCGGACAGGGATCAGATACGCAGTATTTT
NA,NA,TRBJ1-5,TRBV16,CASSHGEDSDQPQHF,TGTGCCAGCAGCCATGGGGAGGATTCCGATCAGCCCCAGCATTTT
NA,NA,TRBJ2-1,TRBV9,CASSVGGELSSYNEQFF,TGTGCCAGCAGCGTAGGGGGGGAGCTCAGCTCCTACAATGAGCAGTTCTTC
NA,NA,TRBJ2-1,TRBV7-3,CASSLNGRAGDEQFF,TGTGCCAGCAGCTTAAACGGCCGAGCCGGAGATGAGCAGTTCTTC
NA,NA,TRBJ2-1,TRBV9,CASSDPRLGPYNEQFF,TGTGCCAGCAGCGATCCTAGGTTGGGCCCCTACAATGAGCAGTTCTTC
NA,TRBD1,TRBJ2-1,TRBV19,CASSWTGSANEQFF,TGTGCCAGTAGCTGGACAGGGTCGGCCAATGAGCAGTTCTTC
NA,NA,TRBJ2-3,TRBV28,CASSALDRYTDTQYF,TGTGCCAGCAGTGCGCTTGACAGATACACAGATACGCAGTATTTT
NA,NA,TRBJ2-7,TRBV11-3,CASSLGRGFRGENYEQYF,TGTGCCAGCAGCCTAGGAAGGGGATTTCGTGGGGAAAACTACGAGCAGTACTTC
NA,TRBD1,TRBJ1-2,TRBV7-9,CASSPTGGLANYGYTF,TGTGCCAGCAGCCCCACAGGGGGCTTGGCTAACTATGGCTACACCTTC
NA,NA,TRBJ2-1,TRBV11-2,CASSGGGTQGNEQFF,TGTGCCAGCAGCGGGGGCGGGACCCAAGGGAATGAGCAGTTCTTC
NA,NA,TRBJ1-3,TRBV7-2,CASSLSGANSGNTIYF,TGTGCCAGCAGCCTCTCTGGGGCAAACTCTGGAAACACCATATATTTT
NA,NA,TRBJ2-1,TRBV6-2/TRBV6-3,CASSSGAGDNEQFF,TGTGCCAGCAGTTCAGGGGCTGGTGACAATGAGCAGTTCTTC
NA,NA,TRBJ1-2,TRBV6-2/TRBV6-3,CASSSGSTHNGYTF,TGTGCCAGCAGTTCCGGCAGCACCCATAATGGCTACACCTTC
NA,TRBD1,TRBJ1-2,TRBV9,CASSVGDGTDYGYTF,TGTGCCAGCAGCGTGGGAGACGGGACAGACTATGGCTACACCTTC
NA,NA,TRBJ2-6,TRBV19,CASMWQPGSGANVLTF,TGTGCCAGTATGTGGCAGCCTGGCTCTGGGGCCAACGTCCTGACTTTC
NA,NA,TRBJ1-1,TRBV11-1,CASSLAPRAPMNTEAFF,TGTGCCAGCAGCTTAGCCCCCAGGGCCCCAATGAACACTGAAGCTTTCTTT
NA,TRBD1,TRBJ1-6,TRBV6-2/TRBV6-3,CASSSGQGRGSPLHF,TGTGCCAGCAGTTCTGGACAGGGAAGGGGTTCACCCCTCCACTTT
NA,NA,TRBJ1-1,TRBV9,CASSAGLGRTEAFF,TGTGCCAGCAGCGCTGGACTGGGGAGGACTGAAGCTTTCTTT
NA,NA,TRBJ1-5,TRBV28,CASSLYQDGQPQHF,TGTGCCAGCAGTTTATATCAGGATGGTCAGCCCCAGCATTTT